This T cell receptor beta chain was obtained from a study of early T cells in non-severe SARS-CoV-2 infection. This CDR3 comprises 15 residues. The J segment lost 4 bases and the V segment lost 4 bases, leaving 3 bases of the junction unmatched. The germline gives CDR1 MDHEN, CDR2 SYDVKM. Attachment of unique molecular identifiers to individual cDNA molecules was performed. From the 5' RACE reads, TCRdb called clonotypes with MiXCR, one entry per CDR3 protein. The sample lists approximately 75,000 distinct CDR3 sequences; roughly 15% were seen once. This clonotype was obtained from an adult who was a healthcare worker with PCR-confirmed SARS-CoV-2 infection or an uninfected control (not recorded which). This sample comprised whole blood, obtained at baseline. The chain combines TRBV28 with TRBJ2-2, with 10 bases identical to TRBD2. CDR3 sequence reads: CASSSLAGATGELFF. CDR3 nucleotides: TGTGCCAGCAGTTCGCTAGCGGGGGCCACCGGGGAGCTGTTTTTT.